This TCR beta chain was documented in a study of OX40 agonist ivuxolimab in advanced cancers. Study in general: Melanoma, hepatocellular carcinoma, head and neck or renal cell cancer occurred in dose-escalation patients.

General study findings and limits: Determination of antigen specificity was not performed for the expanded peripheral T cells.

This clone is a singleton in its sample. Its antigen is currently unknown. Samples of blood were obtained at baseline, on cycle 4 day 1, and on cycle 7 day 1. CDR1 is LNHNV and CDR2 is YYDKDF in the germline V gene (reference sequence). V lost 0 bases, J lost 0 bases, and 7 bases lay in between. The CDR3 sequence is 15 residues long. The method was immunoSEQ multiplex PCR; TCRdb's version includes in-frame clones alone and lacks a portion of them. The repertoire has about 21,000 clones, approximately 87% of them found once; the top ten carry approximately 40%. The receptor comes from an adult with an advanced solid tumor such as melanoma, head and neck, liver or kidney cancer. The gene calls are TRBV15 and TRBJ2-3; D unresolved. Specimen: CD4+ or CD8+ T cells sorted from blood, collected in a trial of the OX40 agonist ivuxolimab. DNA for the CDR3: TGTGCCACCAGCAGAGATAAGGGCAGCACAGATACGCAGTATTTT. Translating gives CATSRDKGSTDTQYF.